Shown below are 31 T cell receptor beta chains from a single sample sequenced in a study of shared clonotypes between healthy human individuals. Method: immunoSEQ multiplex PCR; TCRdb's copy keeps in-frame clones and lacks some. The sample shows 600,000 to 800,000 clones, 55% to 75% of them seen only once. Sequencing used memory CD4+ T cells sorted from blood. Subset described: CD45RA-negative fraction. All receptors come from a woman aged 25 to 39 in good health.

CDR3 in DNA: TGTGCCAACATAGTTCAGCCAGCCTGGGGGACCCAGTACTTC. Residues: CANIVQPAWGTQYF. The chain has TRBV19 and TRBJ2-5; D remains ambiguous. The CDR3 loop spans 14 amino acids. Trimming removed 10 bases at V and 7 bases at J, with 22 bases between. Germline CDR1 is LNHDA and CDR2 is SQIVND (reference sequence).

This clone was seen once. The CDR3 is CASSPLLSNQPQHF. The CDR3 coding sequence is TGTGCCAGCAGTCCCCTCCTTAGCAATCAGCCCCAGCATTTT. The J gene is TRBJ1-5, the V gene TRBV27; D uncertain. Trimming shortened V by 5 bases and J by 0 bases, and 8 bases separated the two germline ends. This CDR3 contains 14 residues. Germline CDR1 is MNHEY and CDR2 is SMNVEV (reference sequence).

The chain links TRBV14 to TRBJ2-2, with 10 bases lining up with TRBD2. With 1 base clipped from V and 5 bases from J, the junction kept 10 bases outside the gene matches. The V gene's germline CDR1 is SGHDN and CDR2 FVKESK. This CDR3 comprises 18 residues. The CDR3: CASSQGASGRAGTGELFF. The CDR3, as DNA: TGTGCCAGCAGCCAAGGGGCCAGCGGGAGGGCCGGGACCGGGGAGCTGTTTTTT.

The CDR3, as DNA: TGTGCCAGCTGGGGACTGGGAGACTCCTACGAGCAGTACTTC. Translating gives CASWGLGDSYEQYF. The chain carries TRBV28 and TRBJ2-7, with D possibly matching TRBD2 (6 bases). CDR1 MDHEN and CDR2 SYDVKM come from the germline V gene. The CDR3 is 14 residues long. The V end lost 8 bases, the J end lost 0 bases, and 14 bases lay between the germline ends.

The rearrangement links TRBV2 to TRBJ2-5, with D unresolved. Germline V gene lookup returns CDR1 SNHLY and CDR2 FYNNEI. Trimming pared 3 bases from V and 4 bases from J, leaving 9 bases between. This CDR3 comprises 13 residues. The CDR3 DNA reads as TGTGCCAGCAGTGACGGCATCCGAGAGACCCAGTACTTC. This encodes CASSDGIRETQYF.

The J gene is TRBJ2-5, the V gene TRBV9, with D hard to call. The V gene's germline CDR1 is SGDLS and CDR2 YYNGEE. Trimming took off 0 bases at V and 2 bases at J, with 8 bases between the two ends. The CDR3 runs 14 residues. CDR3 bases: TGTGCCAGCAGCGTAGGTTTGACTCAAGAGACCCAGTACTTC. It specifies CASSVGLTQETQYF.

The J gene is TRBJ1-3, the V gene TRBV7-9; D may be TRBD1 (5 bases). This CDR3 comprises 14 residues. In germline, CDR1 is SEHNR, CDR2 FQNEAQ (reference sequence). V was pared by 3 bases and J by 5 bases, with 11 bases between. This CDR3 reads CASSLAGQRNTIYF. The CDR3 coding sequence is TGTGCCAGCAGCTTGGCAGGGCAGAGAAACACCATATATTTT. Together with reference TRBV7-9 and TRBJ1-3, the CDR3 gives the full variable domain: DTGVSQNPRHKITKRGQNVTFRCDPISEHNRLYWYRQTLGQGPEFLTYFQNEAQLEKSRLLSDRFSAERPKGSFSTLEIQRTEQGDSAMYLCASSLAGQRNTIYFGEGSWLTVV.

The chain recombines TRBV29-1 with TRBJ1-4; the D gene is possibly TRBD1 (5 bases). V lost 7 bases, J lost 6 bases, and 15 bases lay in between. The CDR3 covers 13 residues. CDR1 and CDR2 (germline): SQVTM, ANQGSEA. CDR3 sequence reads: CSARGSGDEKLFF. As DNA, the CDR3 is TGCAGCGCTCGAGGGTCGGGGGATGAAAAACTGTTTTTT.

The CDR3 here is CASSLAGLGYEQYF. The CDR3 coding sequence is TGTGCCAGCAGCCTGGCAGGGTTGGGATACGAGCAGTACTTC. The V and J genes are TRBV7-9 and TRBJ2-7, with a weak D call TRBD1 (5 bases). Trimming took 5 bases from V and 4 from J, leaving 15 bases between them. From germline, CDR1 is SEHNR and CDR2 FQNEAQ (reference sequence). This CDR3 has 14 amino acids.

The chain employs TRBV2 and TRBJ2-5; 7 bases are a match to TRBD2. The CDR3 totals 15 residues. In germline, CDR1 is SNHLY, CDR2 FYNNEI. With 6 bases clipped from V and 1 base from J, the junction kept 8 bases outside the gene matches. CDR3 in amino acids: CASSKGGIVQETQYF. The DNA for the CDR3 is TGTGCCAGCAGCAAGGGAGGGATTGTCCAAGAGACCCAGTACTTC.

J is TRBJ2-5 and V is TRBV27, with 12 bases that match TRBD2. Losses at the gene ends were 6 bases for V and 4 bases for J; bases not matched to a gene: 9. Germline assignment: CDR1 MNHEY and CDR2 SMNVEV (reference sequence). The CDR3 covers 16 residues. For the CDR3, the DNA is TGTGCCAGCAGCCGCAATCCGGGACTAGCGGGAGAGACCCAGTACTTC. Protein product: CASSRNPGLAGETQYF.

Only one count was recorded for this clone. The rearrangement uses TRBV7-8 and TRBJ2-3; D uncertain. The length of the CDR3 is 17 residues. V shed 5 bases and J shed 4 bases, with 22 bases lying between them. CDR1 is SGHVS, CDR2 FQNEAQ, per germline. The CDR3 sequence is CASSLRLGWGGADTQYF. The CDR3 DNA reads as TGTGCCAGCAGCCTCCGCTTAGGATGGGGTGGTGCAGATACGCAGTATTTT.

This clone was counted between two and nine times. The CDR3 DNA follows: TGTGCCAGTAGTTCCGTTAGGGGAGAAAAACTGTTTTTT. This translates into CASSSVRGEKLFF. The chain uses TRBV19 and TRBJ1-4, with a weak D call TRBD1 (5 bases). The V gene lost 5 bases and the J gene lost 8 bases, with 12 bases spanning the gap. This CDR3 is built from 13 residues. Germline V gene data show CDR1 as LNHDA and CDR2 as SQIVND (reference sequence).

This clone came up a few times. This CDR3 reads CASSENLPRDLGEEQFF. The DNA of the CDR3 is TGTGCCAGCAGTGAAAATCTCCCCAGGGATCTTGGGGAGGAGCAGTTCTTC. The V call is TRBV25-1, the J call TRBJ2-1; D assignment may be TRBD1 or TRBD2 (5 bases each). The V gene lost 2 bases and the J gene lost 10 bases, with 24 bases spanning the gap. CDR1 is MGHDK and CDR2 is SYGVNS in the germline V gene. The CDR3 totals 17 residues.

The chain links TRBV18 to TRBJ2-7; TRBD2 aligns across 7 bases. This CDR3 is 16 amino acids long. V lost 3 bases and J lost 3; bases outside the gene matches: 11. Germline V gene data show CDR1 as KGHSH and CDR2 as LQKENI. CDR3: CASSPILKRGNYEQYF. The CDR3 bases are TGTGCCAGCTCACCCATATTGAAGCGGGGTAACTACGAGCAGTACTTC.

This clone was detected only a few times. This sequence joins TRBV2 and TRBJ1-1, with D unresolved. Deletions cut 3 bases from V and 0 bases from J, with 11 bases between. This CDR3 spans 15 amino acids. Germline V gives CDR1 SNHLY, CDR2 FYNNEI. CDR3 region: CASSDLGVVNTEAFF. The CDR3 bases are TGTGCCAGCAGTGACTTGGGAGTAGTGAACACTGAAGCTTTCTTT.

This rearrangement joins TRBV20-1 to TRBJ2-5, with no clear D. The CDR3 has 10 residues. Germline lookup yields CDR1 DFQATT and CDR2 SNEGSKA (reference sequence). Trimming cost V 6 bases and J 5 bases, with 7 bases left between them. CDR3 in amino acids: CSAPEETQYF. CDR3 sequence (DNA): TGCAGTGCCCCGGAGGAGACCCAGTACTTC.

This chain connects TRBV7-8 to TRBJ2-7, with TRBD2 as a possible D gene (5 bases). From germline, CDR1 is SGHVS and CDR2 FQNEAQ. CDR3 size: 17 residues. Between the trimmed V and J ends, which lost 0 bases and 7 bases, there was a span of 22 bases. This chain's CDR3 is CASSLANGRDYGREQYF. Written as DNA, the CDR3 is TGTGCCAGCAGCTTAGCGAACGGCAGAGACTACGGTAGAGAGCAGTACTTC.

This sequence joins TRBV25-1 and TRBJ2-3, with D maybe TRBD2 (6 bases). CDR1 is MGHDK, CDR2 SYGVNS, per germline. The V end lost 4 bases, the J end lost 7 bases, and 12 bases lay between the germline ends. The CDR3 is 13 amino acids. The CDR3 is CASSGAGINTQYF. The DNA of the CDR3 is TGTGCCAGCAGTGGGGCGGGAATTAATACGCAGTATTTT.

V usage is TRBV11-3 and J usage is TRBJ2-5, with 10 positions matching TRBD2. The J segment lost 2 bases and the V segment lost 5 bases, leaving 5 bases of the junction unmatched. Germline CDR1 reads SGHNT; CDR2 reads YENEEA. The CDR3 sequence is 15 residues long. The CDR3 here is CASSPGLAVQETQYF. In DNA form, the CDR3 reads TGTGCCAGCAGCCCCGGACTAGCGGTACAAGAGACCCAGTACTTC.

This clone was picked up one time. This may be a read error: a much more frequent sequence differs by one nucleotide. Other DNA sequences in this sample translate to the same CDR3. J is TRBJ1-6 and V is TRBV14; D is ambiguous. The CDR3 contains 14 residues. Germline-derived CDR1 and CDR2 are SGHDN and FVKESK. V shed 4 bases and J shed 0 bases, with 4 bases lying between them. CDR3 in DNA: TGTGCCAGCAGCCTAAGCTCCTATAATTCACCCCTCCACTTT. Translated: CASSLSSYNSPLHF.

The chain employs TRBV19 and TRBJ1-3; D remains unclear. The CDR3 is 14 residues long. Germline lookup yields CDR1 LNHDA and CDR2 SQIVND (reference sequence). The V gene lost 3 bases and the J gene lost 1 base, with 7 bases spanning the gap. CDR3 DNA: TGTGCCAGTAGTATGGGGAGGTCTGGAAACACCATATATTTT. Protein sequence: CASSMGRSGNTIYF. The variable domain in full, completed from reference TRBV19 and TRBJ1-3, reads DGGITQSPKYLFRKEGQNVTLSCEQNLNHDAMYWYRQDPGQGLRLIYYSQIVNDFQKGDIAEGYSVSREKKESFPLTVTSAQKNPTAFYLCASSMGRSGNTIYFGEGSWLTVV.

As for this clone: This same CDR3 is encoded by further DNA sequences in the sample. The J gene is TRBJ2-3, the V gene TRBV5-1; D is uncertain. The V and J ends lost 0 bases and 6 bases respectively, with 8 bases between them. The CDR3 is made up of 13 amino acids. Germline V gene data show CDR1 as SGHRS and CDR2 as YFSETQ. The CDR3 DNA is TGCGCCAGCAGCTTGGGGGGTTCGGATACGCAGTATTTT. As protein: CASSLGGSDTQYF.

This chain connects TRBV5-1 to TRBJ2-7; 8 bases are shared with TRBD1. CDR3 length: 19 amino acids. J was trimmed by 4 bases and V by 2 bases; bases with no gene match: 20. Germline CDR1 is SGHRS and CDR2 is YFSETQ. As DNA, the CDR3 is TGCGCCAGCAGCTTTTCAGAAACCGGAAGGGACAGGAGGAGGTACGAGCAGTACTTC. Protein product: CASSFSETGRDRRRYEQYF.

The rearrangement joins TRBV6-5 to TRBJ2-3; 7 bases are a match to TRBD2. The germline V gene has CDR1 MNHEY and CDR2 SVGAGI. V lost 2 bases, J lost 11 bases, and 7 bases stayed unmatched. This CDR3 has 13 amino acids. CDR3 DNA sequence: TGTGCCAGCAGTTACAACGGCCCGGGGGGGCAGTATTTT. Translation gives CASSYNGPGGQYF.

This chain joins TRBV7-9 and TRBJ2-3; perhaps D is TRBD1 or TRBD2 (5 bases each). Trimming pared 5 bases from V and 5 bases from J, leaving 8 bases between. Germline lookup yields CDR1 SEHNR and CDR2 FQNEAQ (reference sequence). This CDR3 has 12 residues. The CDR3 loop is CASSRDGDTQYF. For the CDR3, the DNA is TGTGCCAGCAGCCGGGACGGAGATACGCAGTATTTT.

This clone was recorded only once. Being one base from a much bigger clone, this may be a read error. The sample contains more than one DNA sequence encoding this CDR3. The gene calls are TRBV7-9 and TRBJ2-7, with 7 positions matching TRBD2. J lost 4 bases, V lost 5 bases, and 8 bases had no gene match. The CDR3 is made up of 14 amino acids. Germline V lookup: CDR1 SEHNR, CDR2 FQNEAQ (reference sequence). CDR3 DNA sequence: TGTGCCAGCAGCCCCCAGCGGGACTCTTACGAGCAGTACTTC. Residues: CASSPQRDSYEQYF.

The V and J genes are TRBV7-2 and TRBJ1-6, with a tentative D call TRBD1 (6 bases). Germline CDR1 is SGHTA and CDR2 is FQGNSA. The CDR3 totals 16 residues. The V end was cut by 7 bases, the J end by 7 bases, with 20 bases between. The CDR3: CASTGGGAQRNSPLHF. The CDR3 DNA follows: TGTGCCAGCACCGGAGGGGGGGCGCAGCGAAATTCACCCCTCCACTTT.

CDR3 coding DNA: TGCGCCAGCAGCTTGGTGGGAGCAGGGCCGGGAGATACGCAGTATTTT. Translation: CASSLVGAGPGDTQYF. The rearrangement joins TRBV5-1 to TRBJ2-3; perhaps D is TRBD1 or TRBD2 (5 bases each). Trimming stripped 0 bases from V and 5 bases from J, with 16 bases between. Germline V lookup: CDR1 SGHRS, CDR2 YFSETQ. This CDR3 region has 16 residues. Combining the CDR3 with reference TRBV5-1 and TRBJ2-3 gives the whole variable domain KAGVTQTPRYLIKTRGQQVTLSCSPISGHRSVSWYQQTPGQGLQFLFEYFSETQRNKGNFPGRFSGRQFSNSRSEMNVSTLELGDSALYLCASSLVGAGPGDTQYFGPGTRLTVL.

V is TRBV27 and J is TRBJ1-4, with TRBD1 matching 7 bases. Looked up from germline, CDR1 is MNHEY and CDR2 is SMNVEV (reference sequence). The CDR3 runs 13 residues. The V gene end was trimmed by 5 bases and the J gene end by 8 bases; junction bases not matched to a gene: 5. The chain's CDR3 is CASSRQGGEKLFF. The CDR3 nucleotides read TGTGCCAGCAGTCGACAGGGAGGAGAAAAACTGTTTTTT.

J is TRBJ2-7 and V is TRBV2; 7 nucleotides line up with TRBD1. Germline loops: CDR1 SNHLY, CDR2 FYNNEI. The CDR3 runs to 13 residues. This chain's CDR3 is CASSDYVTGVLAV. The CDR3 DNA reads as TGTGCCAGCAGTGATTACGTTACAGGGGTTTTGGCGGTC.